Listed here are 17 T cell receptor beta chains from one sample, sequenced in a study of response to subunit inactivated influenza vaccine. TCRdb used MiXCR to reprocess the RT-PCR reads, holding one entry per CDR3 protein. The sample has roughly 570,000 distinct CDR3 sequences; approximately 14% are singletons. This specimen was PBMCs from blood, taken 11 to 12 days after vaccination. The receptor set was obtained from a man aged 45-60 years who received an inactivated influenza vaccine.

The rearrangement joins TRBV7-2 to TRBJ2-7; 13 bases are a match to TRBD2. J was trimmed by 12 bases and V by 4 bases; bases with no gene match: 9. CDR1 and CDR2 from the germline V gene are SGHTA and FQGNSA. CDR3 length: 14 residues. The CDR3 spells CASSYGTSGTPPYF. The CDR3 DNA reads as TGTGCCAGCAGCTACGGGACTAGCGGGACCCCACCGTACTTC.

The chain links TRBV20-1 to TRBJ1-4, with 7 nucleotides matching TRBD1. CDR1 and CDR2 (germline): DFQATT, SNEGSKA (reference sequence). The CDR3 length is 14 residues. V lost 5 bases, J lost 4 bases, and 7 bases stayed unmatched. CDR3: CSAPRQGNNEKLFF. The CDR3 coding sequence is TGCAGTGCTCCGCGACAGGGAAATAATGAAAAACTGTTTTTT.

The CDR3 bases are TGCAGTGTCAAACCAGGTGTTCCCTACGAGCAGTACTTC. Amino acids: CSVKPGVPYEQYF. V usage is TRBV20-1 and J usage is TRBJ2-7; D remains ambiguous. V was pared by 7 bases and J by 2 bases, with 15 bases between. The germline CDR1 and CDR2 sequences are DFQATT and SNEGSKA (reference sequence). This CDR3 has 13 amino acids.

The chain has TRBV3-1 and TRBJ2-1; a weak D match, TRBD2 (6 bases). CDR1 LGHDT and CDR2 YNNKEL come from the germline V gene (reference sequence). This CDR3 contains 13 residues. Trimming shortened V by 6 bases and J by 6 bases, and 12 bases separated the two germline ends. CDR3 nucleotides: TGTGCCAGCAGGTATGCGGGGAGCAATGAGCAGTTCTTC. It specifies CASRYAGSNEQFF.

Worth noting for this clonotype: A read error may produce the germline difference seen at one junction end. The chain links TRBV24-1 to TRBJ2-1, with 10 positions matching TRBD1. CDR3 length equals 16 residues. The germline gives CDR1 KGHDR, CDR2 SFDVKD. The CDR3 DNA sequence: TGTGACACCAGTGATTGGGACAGGGGCTCCTACAATGAGCAGTTCTTC. Its protein product is CDTSDWDRGSYNEQFF.

This clonotype showed up just a few times. The chain joins TRBV20-1 to TRBJ1-5; no clear D gene. CDR3 size: 13 residues. Germline CDR1 DFQATT, CDR2 SNEGSKA (reference sequence). The germline V and J ends were trimmed by 3 bases and 0 bases, with 6 bases remaining between them. The CDR3 nucleotides are TGCAGTGCTAGTTTCCGTAGCAATCAGCCCCAGCATTTT. It is translated as CSASFRSNQPQHF.

This clonotype was recorded a few times. CDR3 protein: CATSAWDSGANVLTF. DNA of the CDR3: TGTGCCACCAGCGCCTGGGACTCTGGGGCCAACGTCCTGACTTTC. The chain couples TRBV15 to TRBJ2-6, with D uncertain. This CDR3 is built from 15 residues. CDR1 is LNHNV, CDR2 YYDKDF, per germline (reference sequence). V dropped 5 bases and J dropped 0 bases, with 8 bases sitting between them.

V and J are TRBV6-1 and TRBJ2-1; TRBD1 matches at 7 bases. Germline-derived CDR1 and CDR2 are MNHNS and SASEGT. The ends lost 6 bases at V and 9 bases at J; junction bases unmatched: 11. The CDR3 is 14 residues long. The chain's CDR3 is CASSGHLTGVEQFF. DNA for the CDR3: TGTGCCAGCAGCGGGCATTTAACAGGGGTTGAGCAGTTCTTC.

In its sample, this clonotype was seen a few times. A much larger clone differs by one base, so this may be a read error. The chain carries TRBV7-2 and TRBJ2-7; D is undetermined. This CDR3 region has 13 residues. V gave up 1 base and J gave up 3 bases, with 7 bases separating them. The V gene's germline CDR1 is SGHTA and CDR2 FQGNSA. The CDR3 loop reads CASSLERNYEQYF. The CDR3, as DNA: TGTGCCAGCAGCTTAGAGAGGAACTACGAGCAGTACTTC.

This rearrangement joins TRBV10-3 to TRBJ2-1; 10 nucleotides agree with TRBD2. V trimming: 2 bases; J trimming: 8 bases; junction bases outside the gene matches: 15. Germline values: CDR1 ENHRY, CDR2 SYGVKD. The CDR3 runs 18 residues. Here the CDR3 reads CAISENRPSGSLYDEQFF. The CDR3 DNA sequence: TGTGCCATCAGTGAGAATAGGCCTAGCGGGAGCTTGTACGATGAGCAGTTCTTC.

The DNA for the CDR3 is TGTGCCAGCAGTTTGAACAGGGGATTTTCTGGGGCCAACGTCCTGACTTTC. It yields the protein CASSLNRGFSGANVLTF. This chain joins TRBV28 and TRBJ2-6; 7 nucleotides agree with TRBD1. Trimming took 3 bases from V and 1 from J; bases not matched to a gene: 6. Per the germline V gene, CDR1 is MDHEN and CDR2 is SYDVKM. The CDR3 totals 17 residues.

This clonotype has only a few counts. V and J are TRBV24-1 and TRBJ2-7; 14 nucleotides align to TRBD2. Germline values: CDR1 KGHDR, CDR2 SFDVKD. The ends lost 4 bases at V and 6 bases at J; junction bases unmatched: 4. The CDR3 spans 15 residues. In DNA, the CDR3 is TGTGCCACCAGTGAACGGACTAGCGGGAGGCTCGAGCAGTACTTC. Amino acids: CATSERTSGRLEQYF.

The chain is built from TRBV20-1 and TRBJ1-4, with a possible D match to TRBD1 (5 bases). Trimming pared 6 bases from V and 0 bases from J, leaving 11 bases between. The CDR3 loop spans 14 amino acids. CDR1 and CDR2 (germline): DFQATT, SNEGSKA (reference sequence). The CDR3 coding sequence is TGCAGTGCGAGAAGGGACGCAACTAATGAAAAACTGTTTTTT. Translated: CSARRDATNEKLFF.

This chain links TRBV27 with TRBJ2-1; TRBD2 agrees at 8 bases. CDR1 is MNHEY and CDR2 is SMNVEV in the germline V gene (reference sequence). The trim removed 6 bases at V and 9 bases at J, leaving 13 bases unmatched. CDR3 length: 15 amino acids. The CDR3 region is CASSSSGRGLGEQFF. The CDR3 region has the DNA TGTGCCAGCAGCTCGAGCGGGAGAGGATTGGGTGAGCAGTTCTTC.

The chain links TRBV5-4 to TRBJ2-3; 7 nucleotides agree with TRBD1. CDR3 length equals 16 residues. Germline V CDR1 and CDR2: SGHNT, YYREEE (reference sequence). V gave up 0 bases and J gave up 4 bases; unmatched junction bases: 8. The CDR3 region is CASSLEGALGSDTQYF. CDR3 nucleotide sequence: TGTGCCAGCAGCTTGGAGGGGGCCTTGGGTTCAGATACGCAGTATTTT.

V and J are TRBV14 and TRBJ2-6; TRBD1 might be the D (5 bases). Germline V gene lookup returns CDR1 SGHDN and CDR2 FVKESK. Trimming stripped 3 bases from V and 2 bases from J, with 11 bases between. The CDR3 runs 16 residues. The DNA of the CDR3 is TGTGCCAGCAGCCAGACCAGGGCTGCTGGGGCCAACGTCCTGACTTTC. It is translated as CASSQTRAAGANVLTF.

This clonotype showed up just a few times. The chain's CDR3 is CASSLHRGNNQPQHF. Here the CDR3 DNA reads TGCGCCAGCAGCCTCCACAGGGGTAACAATCAGCCCCAGCATTTT. This chain joins TRBV4-3 and TRBJ1-5; 7 bases are shared with TRBD1. The CDR3 has 15 amino acids. V dropped 4 bases and J dropped 3; count of bases not matched to a gene: 6. Germline lookup yields CDR1 LGHNA and CDR2 YSLEER.